This T cell receptor beta chain was recorded in a study of identifying expanded T cells in peripheral blood. Study conclusions and caveats: Differentially abundant clones: roughly 1.2 between replicates, around 17 at 2 to 3 weeks, roughly 18 at four. Approximately 2-week clone count variance significantly increased as total template count grew.

The protocol was immunoSEQ multiplex PCR, while the TCRdb copy is restricted to in-frame clones and leaves out a portion. The table includes 90,000 to 120,000 clones, more than 85% detected once. In the case of this clone: Its specificity is unknown.

CDR3 length equals 17 residues. Trimming cost V 2 bases and J 1 base, with 18 bases left between them. Per the germline V gene, CDR1 is SEHNR and CDR2 is FQNEAQ (reference sequence). Sequences were obtained from blood. The receptor was derived from a person aged 18 to 70 in good health. The rearrangement uses TRBV7-9 and TRBJ2-7; the D gene is possibly TRBD2 (7 bases). The CDR3 loop is CASSLRVRGTTSYEQYF. The CDR3 region has the DNA TGTGCCAGCAGCTTAAGGGTGCGGGGGACAACATCCTACGAGCAGTACTTC.